The sequence of this T cell receptor (beta chain) was determined in a study of CD8+CD57+ T cells in acquired aplastic anemia. This CDR3 is 15 amino acids long. The V gene's germline CDR1 is SGHKS and CDR2 YYEKEE (reference sequence). Trimming took off 6 bases at V and 6 bases at J, with 16 bases between the two ends. For sequencing, patients were chosen who had shown expansion of CD8+CD57+ cells by flow cytometry. The sample holds many counts of this clonotype. It was genomic DNA that served as the template for profiling TCR beta VDJ and CDR3. TCRdb recomputed calls from the reads with MiXCR, one row per CDR3 protein. The sample lists some 200,000 distinct CDR3 sequences; less than 60% were seen once.

The specimen sequenced was sorted CD4+, CD8+, or CD8+CD57+ T cells (not recorded which) from PBMCs. The chain combines TRBV5-5 with TRBJ1-6; D might be TRBD1 (6 bases). This sequence originates from a human donor with aplastic anemia. The CDR3 reads CASTSSGAPNSPLHF. The DNA for the CDR3 is TGTGCCAGCACTTCTTCAGGGGCCCCTAATTCACCCCTCCACTTT.